These 26 T cell receptor beta chains came from one sample sequenced in a study of T cell responses to AZD1222 COVID-19 vaccine. Assay: immunoSEQ multiplex PCR; the TCRdb copy retains only in-frame clones and omits some. The sample has about 140,000 clones. Sequencing used peripheral blood. The receptors were sampled from an adult in good health.

The rearrangement uses TRBV11-2 and TRBJ2-7; D assignment may be TRBD1 or TRBD2 (5 bases each). The CDR3 is 13 residues long. V was cut by 5 bases and J by 6 bases, with 14 bases left in between. Germline V gives CDR1 SGHAT, CDR2 FQNNGV. The CDR3, as DNA: TGTGCCAGCAGCCCGGGACCTCCGGGCGAGCAGTACTTC. Protein: CASSPGPPGEQYF. Combining the CDR3 with reference TRBV11-2 and TRBJ2-7 gives the whole variable domain EAGVAQSPRYKIIEKRQSVAFWCNPISGHATLYWYQQILGQGPKLLIQFQNNGVVDDSQLPKDRFSAERLKGVDSTLKIQPAKLEDSAVYLCASSPGPPGEQYFGPGTRLTVT.

The J gene is TRBJ1-1, the V gene TRBV2; D unclear. Trimming took off 3 bases at V and 0 bases at J, with 5 bases between the two ends. The CDR3 spans 13 residues. The germline V gene has CDR1 SNHLY and CDR2 FYNNEI. The CDR3 protein is CASSDTLNTEAFF. CDR3 nucleotides: TGTGCCAGCAGTGATACCTTGAACACTGAAGCTTTCTTT.

V usage is TRBV6-5 and J usage is TRBJ2-3; TRBD1 is a possible D gene (5 bases). V lost 6 bases, J lost 6 bases, and 16 bases lay in between. The CDR3 has 14 residues. Germline lookup yields CDR1 MNHEY and CDR2 SVGAGI. In nucleotides, the CDR3 is TGTGCCAGCAGCCAGGGTTGGGGAAAGGATACGCAGTATTTT. Residues: CASSQGWGKDTQYF.

The rearrangement uses TRBV6-5 and TRBJ1-4, with D hard to call. Deletions cut 6 bases from V and 5 bases from J, with 16 bases between. The V gene's germline CDR1 is MNHEY and CDR2 SVGAGI. This CDR3 contains 15 residues. CDR3 nucleotide sequence: TGTGCCAGCAGCGCTACGCGAAAACAAAATGAAAAACTGTTTTTT. Its protein product is CASSATRKQNEKLFF.

The chain employs TRBV30 and TRBJ1-2; 7 bases agree with TRBD1. V trimming: 3 bases; J trimming: 0 bases; junction bases outside the gene matches: 4. The CDR3 sequence is 14 residues long. The germline gives CDR1 GTSNPN, CDR2 SVGIG (reference sequence). The CDR3 is CAWRRDRTNYGYTF. For the CDR3, the DNA is TGTGCCTGGAGGAGGGACAGAACTAACTATGGCTACACCTTC. Together with reference TRBV30 and TRBJ1-2, the CDR3 gives the full variable domain: SQTIHQWPATLVQPVGSPLSLECTVEGTSNPNLYWYRQAAGRGLQLLFYSVGIGQISSEVPQNLSASRPQDRQFILSSKKLLLSDSGFYLCAWRRDRTNYGYTFGSGTRLTVV.

CDR3 in DNA: TGTGCCAGCAGTTACTTGGGGGATGAGCAGTTCTTC. Its protein is CASSYLGDEQFF. The rearrangement joins TRBV6-6 to TRBJ2-1; D tentatively fits TRBD1 or TRBD2 (5 bases each). Germline assignment: CDR1 MNHNY and CDR2 SVGAGI (reference sequence). The V end lost 1 base, the J end lost 8 bases, and 6 bases lay between the germline ends. CDR3 length equals 12 residues.

The gene calls are TRBV4-1 and TRBJ1-2; the match to TRBD1 covers 7 bases. The V gene end was trimmed by 4 bases and the J gene end by 2 bases; junction bases not matched to a gene: 7. There are 15 residues in the CDR3. Per germline, CDR1 MGHRA and CDR2 YSYEKL. DNA for the CDR3: TGCGCCAGCAGCCCCGGGACAGACACCAACTATGGCTACACCTTC. Protein product: CASSPGTDTNYGYTF.

This chain joins TRBV3-1 (or the pseudogene TRBV3-2) and TRBJ2-1, with TRBD2 matching over 15 bases. The V gene end was trimmed by 4 bases and the J gene end by 8 bases; junction bases not matched to a gene: 12. From germline, CDR1 is LGHDT and CDR2 YNNKEL (reference sequence). This CDR3 is 18 amino acids long. Here the CDR3 DNA reads TGTGCCAGCAGCCCGACCTGGACTAGCGGGGGGGCTGGGTATGAGCAGTTCTTC. This sequence encodes CASSPTWTSGGAGYEQFF.

The chain carries TRBV11-3 and TRBJ2-3; D gene unclear. V lost 0 bases, J lost 9 bases, and 10 bases lay in between. Germline lookup yields CDR1 SGHNT and CDR2 YENEEA. The CDR3 is made up of 13 amino acids. CDR3 in DNA: TGTGCCAGCAGCTTAGATCCCGGCGCCACGCAGTATTTT. Translating gives CASSLDPGATQYF.

The rearrangement uses TRBV27 and TRBJ2-7; the D gene is possibly TRBD2 (5 bases). Germline V gene sequence: CDR1 MNHEY, CDR2 SMNVEV (reference sequence). Trimming removed 6 bases at V and 6 bases at J, with 15 bases between. The CDR3 sequence is 13 residues long. The CDR3 sequence: CASRTTSGFEQYF. The CDR3 nucleotides are TGTGCCAGCAGAACTACGTCGGGGTTCGAGCAGTACTTC.

The CDR3 sequence is CASSPNMGFGGTEAFF. The CDR3 region has the DNA TGTGCCAGCAGCCCTAACATGGGGTTCGGAGGCACTGAAGCTTTCTTT. The chain links TRBV7-2 to TRBJ1-1, with unresolved D. V dropped 5 bases and J dropped 4 bases, with 20 bases sitting between them. Per the germline V gene, CDR1 is SGHTA and CDR2 is FQGNSA. The CDR3 length is 16 residues.

J is TRBJ1-5 and V is TRBV19, with 10 bases fitting TRBD1. This CDR3 region has 16 residues. Germline V gene data show CDR1 as LNHDA and CDR2 as SQIVND (reference sequence). Losses at the gene ends were 4 bases for V and 5 bases for J; bases not matched to a gene: 8. The CDR3 protein is CASSSRRDRGYQPQHF. Here the CDR3 DNA reads TGTGCCAGTAGTAGCCGCCGGGACAGGGGTTATCAGCCCCAGCATTTT. The whole variable domain, filled in from reference TRBV19 and TRBJ1-5, reads DGGITQSPKYLFRKEGQNVTLSCEQNLNHDAMYWYRQDPGQGLRLIYYSQIVNDFQKGDIAEGYSVSREKKESFPLTVTSAQKNPTAFYLCASSSRRDRGYQPQHFGDGTRLSIL.

V usage is TRBV6-5 and J usage is TRBJ2-1; TRBD1 or TRBD2 may be the D gene (5 bases each). Germline CDR1 reads MNHEY; CDR2 reads SVGAGI. CDR3 length: 16 amino acids. The V gene lost 4 bases and the J gene lost 2 bases, with 15 bases spanning the gap. The DNA for the CDR3 is TGTGCCAGCAGTTCCCCCCGGGACGGGACCTACAATGAGCAGTTCTTC. Protein product: CASSSPRDGTYNEQFF.

The CDR3 DNA sequence: TGTGCCAGCAGCACACCCAGATTTGGGGGGAAGGCTGGGGCCAACGTCCTGACTTTC. Residues: CASSTPRFGGKAGANVLTF. The rearrangement uses TRBV6-2 or TRBV6-3 and TRBJ2-6, with D possibly matching TRBD2 (6 bases). The CDR3 is made up of 19 amino acids. V lost 6 bases and J lost 2, with 23 bases in between. Germline-derived CDR1 and CDR2 are MNHEY and SVGEGT.

The chain has TRBV7-9 and TRBJ1-6, with 7 bases aligning to TRBD1. The CDR3 length is 15 residues. The germline V gene encodes CDR1 SEHNR and CDR2 FQNEAQ (reference sequence). V dropped 4 bases and J dropped 10; count of bases not matched to a gene: 10. Here the CDR3 reads CASSSRGTSESPLHF. As DNA, the CDR3 is TGTGCCAGCAGCTCCAGGGGGACTTCGGAATCACCCCTCCACTTT. Full variable domain (missing parts from reference TRBV7-9 and TRBJ1-6): DTGVSQNPRHKITKRGQNVTFRCDPISEHNRLYWYRQTLGQGPEFLTYFQNEAQLEKSRLLSDRFSAERPKGSFSTLEIQRTEQGDSAMYLCASSSRGTSESPLHFGNGTRLTVT.

V is TRBV19 and J is TRBJ2-3, with D unresolved. Trimming removed 7 bases from V and 3 bases from J, with 8 bases in between. Germline V gives CDR1 LNHDA, CDR2 SQIVND (reference sequence). The CDR3 has 12 residues. CDR3 protein: CASTVGTDTQYF. As DNA, the CDR3 is TGTGCCAGTACGGTCGGAACAGATACGCAGTATTTT.

The rearrangement uses TRBV2 and TRBJ2-5; TRBD1 agrees at 10 bases. The CDR3 has 13 residues. Unmatched junction bases numbered 3, after V lost 7 bases and J lost 4 bases. Germline V gene data show CDR1 as SNHLY and CDR2 as FYNNEI. The CDR3 loop is CASTWTGGETQYF. As DNA, the CDR3 is TGTGCCAGCACCTGGACAGGGGGAGAGACCCAGTACTTC.

The V gene is TRBV25-1, the J gene TRBJ1-6; 7 nucleotides agree with TRBD1. The junction had 9 bases not matched to a gene; V was cut back by 4 bases and J by 0 bases. Germline V gene lookup returns CDR1 MGHDK and CDR2 SYGVNS. The CDR3 length is 18 residues. This CDR3 is CASSGPGQPSSYNSPLHF. Here the CDR3 DNA reads TGTGCCAGCAGTGGTCCGGGACAGCCGAGCTCCTATAATTCACCCCTCCACTTT.

V is TRBV6-1 and J is TRBJ1-5, with 11 bases that match TRBD1. CDR1 MNHNS and CDR2 SASEGT come from the germline V gene. The CDR3 length is 19 residues. V shed 1 base and J 3 bases; nucleotides not matched to a gene: 11. The CDR3 is CASSEDGTGGRGYNQPQHF. CDR3 bases: TGTGCCAGCAGTGAAGATGGGACAGGGGGGCGAGGTTACAATCAGCCCCAGCATTTT.

The rearrangement links TRBV18 to TRBJ1-6, with D maybe TRBD1 (6 bases). The CDR3 spans 16 residues. Per germline, CDR1 KGHSH and CDR2 LQKENI. Trimming pared 1 base from V and 7 bases from J, leaving 14 bases between. CDR3 DNA: TGTGCCAGCTCACCACGGAACCGGGACATAAATTCACCCCTCCACTTT. Protein product: CASSPRNRDINSPLHF.

The chain employs TRBV6-5 and TRBJ2-2; D perhaps matches TRBD2 (7 bases). CDR1 and CDR2 from the germline V gene are MNHEY and SVGAGI. Trimming pared 0 bases from V and 3 bases from J, leaving 11 bases between. The CDR3 has 16 residues. The DNA of the CDR3 is TGTGCCAGCAGTTACTCGTCGGGGGGCTACACCGGGGAGCTGTTTTTT. As protein: CASSYSSGGYTGELFF.

The J gene is TRBJ1-2, the V gene TRBV2; the match to TRBD1 covers 9 bases. Germline V gives CDR1 SNHLY, CDR2 FYNNEI. CDR3 length: 14 amino acids. V trimming: 9 bases; J trimming: 4 bases; junction bases outside the gene matches: 9. CDR3 amino acids: CASERGDRAYGYTF. The CDR3 bases are TGTGCCAGTGAGAGGGGGGACAGGGCCTATGGCTACACCTTC. Full variable domain (missing parts from reference TRBV2 and TRBJ1-2): EPEVTQTPSHQVTQMGQEVILRCVPISNHLYFYWYRQILGQKVEFLVSFYNNEISEKSEIFDDQFSVERPDGSNFTLKIRSTKLEDSAMYFCASERGDRAYGYTFGSGTRLTVV.

The chain carries TRBV7-2 and TRBJ2-3; D is uncertain. Trimming pared 5 bases from V and 0 bases from J, leaving 15 bases between. There are 16 residues in the CDR3. Germline loops: CDR1 SGHTA, CDR2 FQGNSA. The CDR3: CASSLLVQPSTDTQYF. The CDR3 DNA follows: TGTGCCAGCAGCCTGCTTGTCCAACCGAGCACAGATACGCAGTATTTT.

The chain carries TRBV6-5 and TRBJ1-1, with TRBD1 matching 10 bases. The CDR3 is made up of 15 amino acids. Germline V lookup: CDR1 MNHEY, CDR2 SVGAGI. V shed 0 bases and J 4 bases; nucleotides not matched to a gene: 2. CDR3 loop: CASSYSTGGLTEAFF. The CDR3 DNA reads as TGTGCCAGCAGTTACTCGACAGGGGGCCTCACTGAAGCTTTCTTT.

The gene calls are TRBV28 and TRBJ1-2; D unresolved. There are 12 residues in the CDR3. V was pared by 7 bases and J by 4 bases, with 10 bases between. The germline V gene encodes CDR1 MDHEN and CDR2 SYDVKM. The CDR3 region has the DNA TGTGCCAGCACCGTGCATCCCTATGGCTACACCTTC. Residues: CASTVHPYGYTF.

The genes are TRBV7-2 and TRBJ1-3; D is unclear. The V end was cut by 1 base, the J end by 4 bases, with 5 bases between. Germline V CDR1 and CDR2: SGHTA, FQGNSA. The CDR3 has 13 amino acids. The CDR3, as DNA: TGTGCCAGCAGCTTAGGTGTCGGAAACACCATATATTTT. Residues: CASSLGVGNTIYF.